One and the same sample provided the 30 T cell receptor beta chains below, sequenced in a study of CXCR3-negative and CXCR3-positive naive CD8 T cells. No antigen is known for these receptors. With UMI labels, 5' RACE was used to prepare the TRB cDNA libraries. TCRdb processed the 5' RACE reads again and assigns one entry to each CDR3 protein, with no DNA. This listing includes about 120,000 distinct CDR3 sequences. Findings and caveats of the study: When CXCR3-positive naive cells were set against CXCR3-negative naive cells, the former had more hydrophobic TRB CDR3s.

Sequencing used naive CXCR3+ CD8+ T cells from blood. Subset defined: CD45RO-CCR7+CD27+CD95- naive CD8+ T cells expressing CXCR3 (TNR3+). The receptors derive from a human donor in good health. Some clones in this sample may be carry-over from other donors' samples.

The CDR3 region is CAWSDSTDDSPLHF. The chain joins TRBV30 to TRBJ1-6. The CDR3 has 14 amino acids. Germline CDR1 is GTSNPN and CDR2 is SVGIG (reference sequence).

The CDR3 loop reads CASKTGDNYGYTF. This chain connects TRBV27 to TRBJ1-2; TCRdb calls TRBD1, which cannot be checked without DNA. This CDR3 has 13 residues. Germline lookup yields CDR1 MNHEY and CDR2 SMNVEV (reference sequence).

The chain carries TRBV6-5 and TRBJ1-1. The length of the CDR3 is 13 residues. Germline CDR1 MNHEY, CDR2 SVGAGI. The CDR3 protein is CASSYVDGAEAFF.

This rearrangement joins TRBV29-1 to TRBJ1-2; TCRdb selects TRBD1, and the lack of DNA leaves this call unchecked. Germline values: CDR1 SQVTM, CDR2 ANQGSEA. This CDR3 has 15 residues. CDR3 amino acids: CSVEDSNRGPEGYTF.

The chain recombines TRBV29-1 with TRBJ2-1; lacking DNA, the TRBD1 call made by TCRdb goes unchecked. Germline V gives CDR1 SQVTM, CDR2 ANQGSEA. The CDR3 is 12 amino acids. Here the CDR3 reads CSVRGPGNEQFF.

The V and J genes are TRBV4-1 and TRBJ1-2. Germline V gives CDR1 MGHRA, CDR2 YSYEKL. This CDR3 is 12 amino acids long. CDR3 in amino acids: CASSQEGNGYTF.

The chain links TRBV6-6 to TRBJ2-1; TCRdb's D gene call, TRBD1, goes unchecked for lack of DNA. Germline V gives CDR1 MNHNY, CDR2 SVGAGI (reference sequence). This CDR3 spans 14 amino acids. The CDR3 loop reads CASSLGGSNNEQFF.

This sequence joins TRBV12-3 or TRBV12-4 and TRBJ2-7; TCRdb calls TRBD1, which cannot be checked without DNA. This CDR3 spans 15 amino acids. CDR3 amino acids: CASSHGQGAVYEQYF.

The CDR3: CASSALGASGMDEQFF. The rearrangement links TRBV27 to TRBJ2-1; TCRdb reports TRBD2, a call that lacks DNA to check it against. This CDR3 is 16 amino acids long. Per the germline V gene, CDR1 is MNHEY and CDR2 is SMNVEV (reference sequence).

The V and J genes are TRBV7-2 and TRBJ2-5; TCRdb designates TRBD1, a call that cannot be tested without DNA. The CDR3 extends over 16 amino acids. The germline V gene has CDR1 SGHTA and CDR2 FQGNSA. The CDR3 region is CASSLVLRGALETQYF.

The rearrangement links TRBV28 to TRBJ1-6; as DNA is missing, the TRBD1 call by TCRdb cannot be tested. The V gene's germline CDR1 is MDHEN and CDR2 SYDVKM. The CDR3 contains 14 residues. The CDR3 sequence is CASTVRGSLSPLHF.

The genes are TRBV7-2 and TRBJ2-7; TCRdb's assignment of TRBD2 cannot be checked, as there is no DNA. The CDR3 has 14 amino acids. Per germline, CDR1 SGHTA and CDR2 FQGNSA. CDR3 residues: CASSREAIVYEQYF.

This chain joins TRBV13 and TRBJ2-3; the TRBD1 assignment by TCRdb is unverifiable without DNA. Looked up from germline, CDR1 is PRHDT and CDR2 is FYEKMQ (reference sequence). The CDR3 runs 15 residues. The CDR3 sequence: CASRPPDSPTDTQYF.

The rearrangement uses TRBV20-1 and TRBJ2-1; as DNA is missing, the TRBD1 call by TCRdb cannot be tested. CDR3 length: 16 residues. Germline lookup yields CDR1 DFQATT and CDR2 SNEGSKA (reference sequence). This CDR3 is CSAIPEGGYSYNEQFF.

The chain combines TRBV20-1 with TRBJ2-1; TCRdb calls TRBD2, which cannot be checked without DNA. The germline V gene has CDR1 DFQATT and CDR2 SNEGSKA (reference sequence). CDR3 length: 15 residues. The CDR3 sequence is CSARVGSGRNNEQFF.

The gene calls are TRBV28 and TRBJ2-7; lacking DNA, the TRBD1 call made by TCRdb goes unchecked. The germline CDR1 and CDR2 sequences are MDHEN and SYDVKM. The CDR3 loop spans 13 amino acids. The CDR3 is CASNPGSTHEQYF.

The chain couples TRBV5-6 to TRBJ2-1; without DNA, the TCRdb call of TRBD2 cannot be checked. The CDR3 extends over 15 amino acids. CDR1 is SGHDT, CDR2 YYEEEE, per germline. The CDR3 loop is CASRPLAGGRDEQFF.

The V and J genes are TRBV5-1 and TRBJ2-7; the D gene TCRdb calls, TRBD1, cannot be checked with no DNA. Germline V gene sequence: CDR1 SGHRS, CDR2 YFSETQ. There are 14 residues in the CDR3. CDR3: CASSLEGGQGISSF.

The chain uses TRBV5-5 and TRBJ1-5. Germline V gene lookup returns CDR1 SGHKS and CDR2 YYEKEE (reference sequence). The CDR3 has 13 residues. CDR3 in amino acids: CASSLGSPQPQHF.

The rearrangement uses TRBV7-9 and TRBJ1-3; no DNA is available, so the TRBD1 call from TCRdb remains unchecked. Per germline, CDR1 SEHNR and CDR2 FQNEAQ (reference sequence). The CDR3 runs to 15 residues. The chain's CDR3 is CASSSDRISGNTIYF.

The genes are TRBV29-1 and TRBJ2-3; TCRdb picks TRBD1, but there is no DNA to check that call. Germline loops: CDR1 SQVTM, CDR2 ANQGSEA. The CDR3 length is 14 residues. The CDR3 loop reads CSVDDGRVTDTQYF.

The chain recombines TRBV4-3 with TRBJ2-2. This CDR3 region has 12 residues. Germline CDR1 LGHNA, CDR2 YSLEER. The CDR3 loop is CASSQDGGELFF.

This chain links TRBV29-1 with TRBJ1-2; TCRdb's D call, TRBD1, is unchecked because there is no DNA. Germline CDR1 reads SQVTM; CDR2 reads ANQGSEA. The CDR3 is 15 residues long. CDR3 sequence reads: CSVEWGRGDKPGYTF.

This chain links TRBV12-3 or TRBV12-4 with TRBJ2-1; TCRdb returns TRBD2, unconfirmable since there is no DNA. This CDR3 spans 14 amino acids. Here the CDR3 reads CASRHVGRDNEQFF.

CDR3 loop: CASTQGCQLHEQFF. The chain couples TRBV6-8 to TRBJ2-1; checking the TCRdb D call of TRBD1 is not possible without DNA. Germline V gene sequence: CDR1 MNHGY, CDR2 SAAAGT. This CDR3 is 14 amino acids long.

The chain employs TRBV6-5 and TRBJ1-1; lacking DNA, the TRBD1 call made by TCRdb goes unchecked. Germline assignment: CDR1 MNHEY and CDR2 SVGAGI. The CDR3 consists of 13 residues. CDR3 sequence reads: CASSYSGTAEAFF.

The chain employs TRBV25-1 and TRBJ1-3. The germline V gene encodes CDR1 MGHDK and CDR2 SYGVNS. The CDR3 has 11 amino acids. The CDR3: CAISSGNTIYF.

The genes are TRBV7-3 and TRBJ2-3; there is no DNA to check the TCRdb D call of TRBD1. Looked up from germline, CDR1 is SGHTA and CDR2 is FQGTGA. The CDR3 sequence is 15 residues long. CDR3 sequence: CAGSPNPQGADTQYF.

J is TRBJ1-1 and V is TRBV6-6; TCRdb selects TRBD1, and the lack of DNA leaves this call unchecked. CDR1 is MNHNY and CDR2 is SVGAGI in the germline V gene (reference sequence). The CDR3 is 11 amino acids. The CDR3 loop reads CASSTGSEAFF.

V and J are TRBV19 and TRBJ2-1; TCRdb's D call, TRBD2, is unchecked because there is no DNA. The germline CDR1 and CDR2 sequences are LNHDA and SQIVND (reference sequence). This CDR3 region has 16 residues. This CDR3 is CASSPRTSGPPGEQFF.